The clone carrying this T cell receptor beta chain came up many times. Its antigen is unidentified. Arm-PCR of CDR3 regions with iRepertoire HTBI primers generated TCR beta libraries. One entry per CDR3 protein results from TCRdb running MiXCR on the multiplex PCR reads. The repertoire consists of about 540,000 distinct CDR3 sequences, with about 14% occurring once and the leading ten covering roughly 10%. Indicated time point: newly diagnosed GD, antithyroid drugs for less than 3 months. With RNA extracted from PBMCs as input, the TCR library was made. Patients were enrolled at an endocrinology department in Xi'an, China. The sample belongs to a study of regulatory T cells in long-lasting Graves disease. General study findings and limits: Small numbers of samples may have cut accuracy.

This CDR3 is 13 amino acids long. V shed 6 bases and J shed 4 bases, with 11 bases lying between them. In addition, the sample was reused for a study of T cells in Graves' hyperthyroidism and ophthalmopathy. That report adds: A model of 13 V-J pairs discriminated ophthalmopathy from stable hyperthyroidism.

J is TRBJ2-3 and V is TRBV12-3 or TRBV12-4, with D possibly TRBD1 on 5 matching bases. Sequenced material: peripheral blood mononuclear cells (PBMCs), taken at new diagnosis, from a patient treated with antithyroid drugs. This receptor was identified in a man younger than 40 with Graves disease. The DNA for the CDR3 is TGTGCCAGCAGGGAGATAGGGGCAGATACGCAGTATTTT. This codes for CASREIGADTQYF.